The rows below give T cell receptor beta chains drawn from one sample of a study of T cell changes during pregnancy in multiple sclerosis. Produced via immunoSEQ multiplex PCR; TCRdb's table is partial and in-frame only. The sample records about 42,000 clones, 95% to 96% being singletons. The starting material was peripheral blood, obtained in the second trimester of pregnancy. Receptor source: a female donor with multiple sclerosis, enrolled in a pregnancy study. Each CDR3 is given with its conserved first and last residue. Fields, in order: clone size, D gene, J gene, V gene, CDR3 protein, CDR3 DNA. A D gene is named only where the DNA matches it firmly. Rows may omit the clone size; those that give it use once, few, many or a size class.

abundance: .
d_gene: .
j_gene: TRBJ1-1
v_gene: TRBV7-6
CDR3aa: CASSLGQNTEAFF
CDR3nt: TGTGCCAGCAGCTTAGGGCAGAACACTGAAGCTTTCTTT

abundance: .
d_gene: TRBD1
j_gene: TRBJ2-1
v_gene: TRBV7-2
CDR3aa: CASSLARVQGDYNEQFF
CDR3nt: TGTGCCAGCAGCTTAGCGCGAGTACAGGGGGATTACAATGAGCAGTTCTTC

abundance: .
d_gene: TRBD1
j_gene: TRBJ2-1
v_gene: TRBV30
CDR3aa: CAHNRGSYNEQFF
CDR3nt: TGTGCCCACAACAGGGGCTCCTACAATGAGCAGTTCTTC

abundance: .
d_gene: .
j_gene: TRBJ2-3
v_gene: TRBV11-3
CDR3aa: CASSLHTGGITDTQYF
CDR3nt: TGTGCCAGCAGCTTACACACTGGGGGCATAACAGATACGCAGTATTTT

abundance: .
d_gene: .
j_gene: TRBJ2-7
v_gene: TRBV4-3
CDR3aa: CASSPSRSENRHEQYF
CDR3nt: TGCGCCAGCAGCCCATCACGCAGCGAGAACCGCCACGAGCAGTACTTC

abundance: .
d_gene: .
j_gene: TRBJ2-1
v_gene: TRBV5-1
CDR3aa: CASSLVASKGNEQFF
CDR3nt: TGCGCCAGCAGCTTGGTGGCTAGCAAGGGCAATGAGCAGTTCTTC

abundance: .
d_gene: TRBD1
j_gene: TRBJ2-1
v_gene: TRBV2
CDR3aa: CASRAQGMGEHEQFF
CDR3nt: TGTGCCAGCAGAGCACAGGGGATGGGTGAACATGAGCAGTTCTTC

abundance: .
d_gene: .
j_gene: TRBJ2-6
v_gene: TRBV28
CDR3aa: CASSNPSKSSGANVLTF
CDR3nt: TGTGCCAGCAGTAACCCGAGTAAGAGCTCTGGGGCCAACGTCCTGACTTTC

abundance: .
d_gene: TRBD2
j_gene: TRBJ2-7
v_gene: TRBV7-9
CDR3aa: CASSGSSGGFYEQYF
CDR3nt: TGTGCCAGCAGCGGATCTAGCGGGGGGTTCTACGAGCAGTACTTC

abundance: .
d_gene: TRBD2
j_gene: TRBJ2-1
v_gene: TRBV5-1
CDR3aa: CASSQAGVRYNEQFF
CDR3nt: TGCGCCAGCAGCCAAGCGGGGGTTAGGTACAATGAGCAGTTCTTC

abundance: once
d_gene: TRBD1
j_gene: TRBJ2-5
v_gene: TRBV5-4
CDR3aa: CASSLALGQGVQETQYF
CDR3nt: TGTGCCAGCAGCTTGGCCCTCGGACAGGGAGTCCAAGAGACCCAGTACTTC

abundance: .
d_gene: .
j_gene: TRBJ2-7
v_gene: TRBV25-1
CDR3aa: CASSDYRAEQYF
CDR3nt: TGTGCCAGCAGTGATTACAGGGCCGAGCAGTACTTC

abundance: once
d_gene: .
j_gene: TRBJ1-4
v_gene: TRBV5-5
CDR3aa: CASSLGVGEKLFF
CDR3nt: TGTGCCAGCAGCTTGGGGGTCGGGGAAAAACTGTTTTTT

abundance: .
d_gene: .
j_gene: TRBJ2-3
v_gene: TRBV6-5
CDR3aa: CASSAGGTDTQYF
CDR3nt: TGTGCCAGCAGTGCGGGCGGCACAGATACGCAGTATTTT

abundance: .
d_gene: .
j_gene: TRBJ2-5
v_gene: TRBV28
CDR3aa: CASRLERGTQYF
CDR3nt: TGTGCCAGCAGGCTCGAACGGGGGACCCAGTACTTC

abundance: .
d_gene: TRBD2
j_gene: TRBJ2-7
v_gene: TRBV27
CDR3aa: CASKWSGTSSYEQYF
CDR3nt: TGTGCCAGCAAGTGGTCCGGGACTAGCTCCTACGAGCAGTACTTC

abundance: .
d_gene: .
j_gene: TRBJ1-3
v_gene: TRBV7-9
CDR3aa: CASSAQGAKGGNTIYF
CDR3nt: TGTGCCAGCAGCGCCCAAGGAGCGAAGGGGGGAAACACCATATATTTT

abundance: .
d_gene: .
j_gene: TRBJ2-1
v_gene: TRBV10-3
CDR3aa: CATFEGEQFF
CDR3nt: TGTGCCACCTTCGAGGGTGAACAGTTCTTC

abundance: .
d_gene: .
j_gene: TRBJ2-7
v_gene: TRBV28
CDR3aa: CASSPTRTSYEQYF
CDR3nt: TGTGCCAGCAGCCCTACTAGGACCTCCTACGAGCAGTACTTC

abundance: few
d_gene: .
j_gene: TRBJ1-5
v_gene: TRBV10-3
CDR3aa: CAISEGTAGHQPQHF
CDR3nt: TGTGCCATCAGTGAGGGGACTGCAGGGCATCAGCCCCAGCATTTT

abundance: .
d_gene: .
j_gene: TRBJ2-4
v_gene: TRBV28
CDR3aa: CASSSIGAQNIQYF
CDR3nt: TGTGCCAGCAGTTCCATAGGGGCCCAAAACATTCAGTACTTC

abundance: .
d_gene: .
j_gene: TRBJ1-4
v_gene: TRBV5-1
CDR3aa: CASSHGRGTTTNEKLFF
CDR3nt: TGCGCCAGCAGCCACGGCAGAGGTACGACGACTAATGAAAAACTGTTTTTT

abundance: .
d_gene: TRBD2
j_gene: TRBJ2-5
v_gene: TRBV2
CDR3aa: CASRGLAGGGETQYF
CDR3nt: TGTGCCAGCAGAGGACTAGCGGGAGGGGGAGAGACCCAGTACTTC

abundance: .
d_gene: .
j_gene: TRBJ2-2
v_gene: TRBV7-2
CDR3aa: CASSSHQILNTGELFF
CDR3nt: TGTGCCAGCAGCTCCCACCAGATCCTTAACACCGGGGAGCTGTTTTTT

abundance: .
d_gene: TRBD1
j_gene: TRBJ2-7
v_gene: TRBV9
CDR3aa: CASSVGTVTYEQYF
CDR3nt: TGTGCCAGCAGCGTGGGGACAGTAACTTACGAGCAGTACTTC

abundance: .
d_gene: .
j_gene: TRBJ2-7
v_gene: TRBV5-1
CDR3aa: CASSLVVRGWGKDEQYF
CDR3nt: TGCGCCAGCAGCTTGGTAGTCCGGGGATGGGGTAAGGACGAGCAGTACTTC

abundance: few
d_gene: TRBD1
j_gene: TRBJ1-6
v_gene: TRBV25-1
CDR3aa: CASRGITGTAYNSPLHF
CDR3nt: TGTGCCAGCAGGGGAATTACCGGGACAGCCTATAATTCACCCCTCCACTTT

abundance: .
d_gene: TRBD1
j_gene: TRBJ2-3
v_gene: TRBV7-9
CDR3aa: CASSLSRDRDTQYF
CDR3nt: TGTGCCAGCAGCCTATCCCGGGACAGAGATACGCAGTATTTT

abundance: .
d_gene: TRBD1
j_gene: TRBJ1-5
v_gene: TRBV19
CDR3aa: CASSIATDRGSNQPQHF
CDR3nt: TGTGCCAGTAGTATCGCGACCGACAGGGGCAGCAATCAGCCCCAGCATTTT

abundance: .
d_gene: .
j_gene: TRBJ1-4
v_gene: TRBV4-2
CDR3aa: CASSRNRAYGTNNEKLFF
CDR3nt: TGTGCCAGCAGCCGCAATCGAGCGTACGGGACAAACAATGAAAAACTGTTTTTT

abundance: .
d_gene: .
j_gene: TRBJ2-5
v_gene: TRBV5-5
CDR3aa: CASSFQGETQYF
CDR3nt: TGTGCCAGCAGCTTCCAGGGGGAGACCCAGTACTTC

abundance: .
d_gene: .
j_gene: TRBJ2-7
v_gene: TRBV6-5
CDR3aa: CASSRVSSSEQYF
CDR3nt: TGTGCCAGCAGCCGGGTTTCAAGCTCTGAGCAGTACTTC

abundance: .
d_gene: TRBD1
j_gene: TRBJ1-1
v_gene: TRBV27
CDR3aa: CASSPTGGITEAFF
CDR3nt: TGTGCCAGCAGTCCGACAGGGGGCATAACTGAAGCTTTCTTT

abundance: .
d_gene: .
j_gene: TRBJ1-1
v_gene: TRBV15
CDR3aa: CATSRDRTGANTEAFF
CDR3nt: TGTGCCACCAGCAGAGATAGAACGGGAGCGAACACTGAAGCTTTCTTT

abundance: .
d_gene: .
j_gene: TRBJ1-1
v_gene: TRBV28
CDR3aa: CASSLIRENTEAFF
CDR3nt: TGTGCCAGCAGTTTAATCAGGGAGAACACTGAAGCTTTCTTT

abundance: .
d_gene: .
j_gene: TRBJ1-1
v_gene: TRBV15
CDR3aa: CATSLLNTEAFF
CDR3nt: TGTGCCACCAGCTTATTGAACACTGAAGCTTTCTTT

abundance: .
d_gene: TRBD2
j_gene: TRBJ2-1
v_gene: TRBV4-2
CDR3aa: CASSRGTSGYNEQFF
CDR3nt: TGTGCCAGCAGCCGAGGGACTAGCGGGTACAATGAGCAGTTCTTC